This note documents a single T cell receptor (beta chain) sequence. Libraries were prepared by immunoSEQ multiplex PCR; TCRdb keeps only in-frame clonotypes and omits some of them. The sample lists about 79,000 clones, over 80% occurring once. The record originates from a study of T cell changes during pregnancy in multiple sclerosis. The ends lost 2 bases at V and 0 bases at J; junction bases unmatched: 8. The CDR3 consists of 19 residues. Per the germline V gene, CDR1 is MGHRA and CDR2 is YSYEKL. The V gene is TRBV4-1, the J gene TRBJ2-7; the match to TRBD2 covers 15 bases. The origin of this receptor is a female donor with multiple sclerosis, enrolled in a pregnancy study. The sample consisted of CD4+ T cells from peripheral blood mononuclear cells, taken in the second trimester of pregnancy. This CDR3 is CASSQLTGTSGRSSYEQYF. In DNA, the CDR3 is TGCGCCAGCAGCCAACTGACCGGGACTAGCGGGAGGAGCTCCTACGAGCAGTACTTC.